These 32 T cell receptor beta chains were all obtained from the same sample, sequenced in a study of shared clonotypes between healthy human individuals. TCRdb keeps only in-frame clones here, not all; method: immunoSEQ multiplex PCR. The sample lists some 2.1 million clones; about 95% were seen once. Cells designated naive CD8 were CD45RO-negative and were positively selected for CCR7, with terminally differentiated effector memory CD45RA+ cells excluded. Sequencing input: naive CD8+ T cells sorted from blood. All receptors come from a man aged 18 to 30 in good health.

The V call is TRBV7-6, the J call TRBJ2-7, with 14 bases matching TRBD2. The CDR3 is 18 amino acids. V trimming: 2 bases; J trimming: 2 bases; junction bases outside the gene matches: 8. The germline gives CDR1 SGHVS, CDR2 FNYEAQ. CDR3 in amino acids: CASSLPGTSGSSTYEQYF. The CDR3 DNA is TGTGCCAGCAGCTTACCCGGGACTAGCGGGAGTTCCACCTACGAGCAGTACTTC.

The CDR3 loop reads CASSLLALEQYF. Written as DNA, the CDR3 is TGTGCCAGCAGCTTACTAGCGCTCGAGCAGTACTTC. The rearrangement joins TRBV5-6 to TRBJ2-7; 7 positions agree with TRBD2. CDR3 size: 12 residues. The V and J ends lost 2 bases and 6 bases, in that order; junction bases with no gene match: 2. Germline assignment: CDR1 SGHDT and CDR2 YYEEEE.

The chain employs TRBV5-6 and TRBJ1-1; tentatively, D is TRBD1 (5 bases). Trimming took off 0 bases at V and 8 bases at J, with 11 bases between the two ends. This CDR3 spans 13 amino acids. CDR1 is SGHDT and CDR2 is YYEEEE in the germline V gene. The CDR3 region is CASSLGSGQEAFF. The CDR3 DNA sequence: TGTGCCAGCAGCTTGGGGTCAGGGCAAGAAGCTTTCTTT. The complete variable domain, with remaining parts taken from reference TRBV5-6 and TRBJ1-1, reads DAGVTQSPTHLIKTRGQQVTLRCSPKSGHDTVSWYQQALGQGPQFIFQYYEEEERQRGNFPDRFSGHQFPNYSSELNVNALLLGDSALYLCASSLGSGQEAFFGQGTRLTVV.

This clone came up once. The rearrangement joins TRBV5-1 to TRBJ2-7, with TRBD1 matching over 7 bases. This CDR3 is 18 amino acids long. The V and J ends lost 7 bases and 3 bases, in that order; junction bases with no gene match: 22. Germline loops: CDR1 SGHRS, CDR2 YFSETQ. CDR3 protein: CASPCSDRVIVSYYEQYF. In nucleotides, the CDR3 is TGCGCCAGCCCTTGCAGCGACAGGGTCATCGTCTCCTACTACGAGCAGTACTTC. Full variable domain (outside the CDR3, taken from reference TRBV5-1 and TRBJ2-7): KAGVTQTPRYLIKTRGQQVTLSCSPISGHRSVSWYQQTPGQGLQFLFEYFSETQRNKGNFPGRFSGRQFSNSRSEMNVSTLELGDSALYLCASPCSDRVIVSYYEQYFGPGTRLTVT.

CDR3 in DNA: TGCGCCAGCAGCCAAGTTTTCACAGGGACTCAGCCCCAGCATTTT. This sequence encodes CASSQVFTGTQPQHF. J is TRBJ1-5 and V is TRBV4-1; D perhaps matches TRBD1 (6 bases). The germline gives CDR1 MGHRA, CDR2 YSYEKL. Deletions cut 1 base from V and 6 bases from J, with 13 bases between. This CDR3 spans 15 amino acids.

This sequence joins TRBV10-1 and TRBJ2-3; D is unresolved. V lost 1 base, J lost 1 base, and 6 bases lay in between. The CDR3 consists of 14 residues. CDR1 is WNHNN and CDR2 is SYGVQD in the germline V gene (reference sequence). DNA of the CDR3: TGCGCCAGCAGTGAGTATACGGGCACAGATACGCAGTATTTT. This translates into CASSEYTGTDTQYF.

The gene calls are TRBV28 and TRBJ1-5, with TRBD1 identical over 7 bases. In germline, CDR1 is MDHEN, CDR2 SYDVKM. This CDR3 spans 13 amino acids. Trimming took 5 bases from V and 4 from J; bases not matched to a gene: 2. CDR3: CASSGTANQPQHF. Written as DNA, the CDR3 is TGTGCCAGCAGTGGGACAGCTAATCAGCCCCAGCATTTT.

The chain joins TRBV6-5 to TRBJ1-1; D is undetermined. Germline CDR1 and CDR2: MNHEY and SVGAGI. The CDR3 totals 15 residues. V lost 7 bases and J 3 bases, leaving 18 bases between the germline ends. The CDR3 is CASIQKEGEYTEAFF. In DNA, the CDR3 is TGTGCCAGCATCCAGAAGGAGGGCGAATACACTGAAGCTTTCTTT.

J is TRBJ1-1 and V is TRBV28; D not resolved. V was trimmed by 5 bases and J by 2 bases, leaving 12 bases between them. Germline loops: CDR1 MDHEN, CDR2 SYDVKM. The CDR3 has 14 amino acids. This chain's CDR3 is CASSRRGLNTEAFF. In DNA form, the CDR3 reads TGTGCCAGCAGTCGGCGAGGGCTAAACACTGAAGCTTTCTTT.

The chain has TRBV11-2 and TRBJ2-1; 13 bases align to TRBD2. This CDR3 is 14 amino acids long. Germline trimming cut 8 bases from V and 7 bases from J; bases unmatched to any gene: 5. CDR1 is SGHAT, CDR2 FQNNGV, per germline. CDR3 DNA sequence: TGTGCCAGCCAACTAGCGGGGGGGCAAAATGAGCAGTTCTTC. This translates into CASQLAGGQNEQFF.

The rearrangement joins TRBV25-1 to TRBJ2-1, with D perhaps assigned TRBD1 or TRBD2 (6 bases each). The V gene lost 5 bases and the J gene lost 0 bases, with 17 bases spanning the gap. Germline CDR1 reads MGHDK; CDR2 reads SYGVNS. This CDR3 comprises 17 residues. The CDR3 reads CASSWRRGESSYNEQFF. The CDR3 DNA is TGTGCCAGCAGTTGGAGGAGGGGGGAGAGCTCCTACAATGAGCAGTTCTTC.

This chain uses TRBV4-1 with TRBJ1-2; 7 positions agree with TRBD1. The CDR3 loop spans 15 amino acids. The V gene end was trimmed by 5 bases and the J gene end by 4 bases; junction bases not matched to a gene: 10. Germline CDR1 is MGHRA and CDR2 is YSYEKL. CDR3 coding DNA: TGCGCCAGCAGCTATGAGGGGGCCGGCCGCTATGGCTACACCTTC. It specifies CASSYEGAGRYGYTF.

The rearrangement links TRBV4-2 to TRBJ2-7, with D perhaps TRBD1 (5 bases). Trimming cost V 0 bases and J 4 bases, with 13 bases left between them. Germline V gene sequence: CDR1 LGHNA, CDR2 YNFKEQ. This CDR3 is 15 amino acids long. The DNA for the CDR3 is TGTGCCAGCAGCCAAGAACGGTCAGGGCTATACGAGCAGTACTTC. Its translation is CASSQERSGLYEQYF.

This clone was seen only once. V is TRBV7-2 and J is TRBJ1-2, with 11 bases matching TRBD1. The CDR3 has 15 residues. With V trimmed by 5 bases and J by 7 bases, 9 bases remained unmatched. Germline V gene sequence: CDR1 SGHTA, CDR2 FQGNSA. CDR3 sequence: CASSASGTGGAGYTF. In DNA, the CDR3 is TGTGCCAGCAGCGCCTCCGGGACAGGGGGGGCTGGCTACACCTTC.

In its sample, this clone was seen once. The V call is TRBV10-3, the J call TRBJ2-5; the match to TRBD1 covers 7 bases. Per the germline V gene, CDR1 is ENHRY and CDR2 is SYGVKD. The CDR3 length is 15 residues. Trimming cost V 3 bases and J 3 bases; bases outside gene matches: 7. The CDR3 protein is CAISDTPGGKETQYF. The DNA for the CDR3 is TGTGCCATCAGTGACACGCCAGGGGGAAAAGAGACCCAGTACTTC.

This clone was observed a handful of times. The chain links TRBV28 to TRBJ1-5; D not certain. CDR3 length equals 12 residues. Trimming cost V 6 bases and J 9 bases, with 12 bases left between them. Germline-derived CDR1 and CDR2 are MDHEN and SYDVKM. CDR3 sequence: CASSPVRRPQHF. The CDR3 region has the DNA TGTGCCAGCAGCCCAGTCCGTCGGCCCCAGCATTTT. The variable domain in full, with the rest retrieved from reference TRBV28 and TRBJ1-5, is DVKVTQSSRYLVKRTGEKVFLECVQDMDHENMFWYRQDPGLGLRLIYFSYDVKMKEKGDIPEGYSVSREKKERFSLILESASTNQTSMYLCASSPVRRPQHFGDGTRLSIL.

The rearrangement links TRBV5-1 to TRBJ2-1; D is unresolved. The CDR3 is made up of 10 amino acids. V lost 5 bases and J lost 12, with 9 bases in between. Germline values: CDR1 SGHRS, CDR2 YFSETQ. The chain's CDR3 is CASRSVGQFF. The CDR3 DNA reads as TGCGCCAGCAGGTCAGTCGGGCAGTTCTTC. Filled out from reference TRBV5-1 and TRBJ2-1, the complete variable domain reads KAGVTQTPRYLIKTRGQQVTLSCSPISGHRSVSWYQQTPGQGLQFLFEYFSETQRNKGNFPGRFSGRQFSNSRSEMNVSTLELGDSALYLCASRSVGQFFGPGTRLTVL.

The chain combines TRBV6-1 with TRBJ1-2, with 7 bases that match TRBD1. This CDR3 is 15 amino acids long. CDR1 MNHNS and CDR2 SASEGT come from the germline V gene. The V gene end was trimmed by 4 bases and the J gene end by 4 bases; junction bases not matched to a gene: 9. The CDR3 is CASSALTGSSYGYTF. Written as DNA, the CDR3 is TGTGCCAGCAGTGCACTGACAGGGTCCAGCTATGGCTACACCTTC.

The rearrangement joins TRBV28 to TRBJ2-7; D tentatively reads TRBD1 or TRBD2 (5 bases each). Germline V CDR1 and CDR2: MDHEN, SYDVKM. V was cut by 4 bases and J by 5 bases, with 15 bases left in between. The CDR3 sequence is 14 residues long. The CDR3 DNA reads TGTGCCAGCAGTTCACTACAGGAGGAGAACGAGCAGTACTTC. Protein sequence: CASSSLQEENEQYF.

The chain carries TRBV7-6 and TRBJ2-3; TRBD1 matches at 7 bases. Unmatched junction bases numbered 22, after V lost 5 bases and J lost 2 bases. The CDR3 consists of 20 residues. CDR1 and CDR2 (germline): SGHVS, FNYEAQ. Here the CDR3 reads CASSHTFSGTESSFTDTQYF. The CDR3 nucleotides are TGTGCCAGCAGCCATACATTTTCGGGGACAGAGAGTTCCTTCACAGATACGCAGTATTTT. The full variable domain, completed using reference TRBV7-6 and TRBJ2-3, is GAGVSQSPRYKVTKRGQDVALRCDPISGHVSLYWYRQALGQGPEFLTYFNYEAQQDKSGLPNDRFSAERPEGSISTLTIQRTEQRDSAMYRCASSHTFSGTESSFTDTQYFGPGTRLTVL.

The rearrangement links TRBV4-1 to TRBJ2-1, with 9 bases lining up with TRBD2. Losses at the gene ends were 6 bases for V and 9 bases for J; bases not matched to a gene: 12. The CDR3 totals 15 residues. Germline-derived CDR1 and CDR2 are MGHRA and YSYEKL. The CDR3: CASSFGRGGKGEQFF. The CDR3 DNA sequence: TGCGCCAGCAGTTTTGGGCGGGGGGGCAAAGGTGAGCAGTTCTTC.

The chain has TRBV5-1 and TRBJ2-7; a possible D gene is TRBD2 (5 bases). Trimming cost V 1 base and J 1 base, with 18 bases left between them. Germline-derived CDR1 and CDR2 are SGHRS and YFSETQ. CDR3 length equals 17 residues. The CDR3 here is CASSLSWGSEDSYEQYF. The DNA of the CDR3 is TGCGCCAGCAGCTTGTCGTGGGGTAGCGAGGATTCCTACGAGCAGTACTTC.

The chain has TRBV7-9 and TRBJ1-1; D perhaps matches TRBD1 (5 bases). The V gene's germline CDR1 is SEHNR and CDR2 FQNEAQ (reference sequence). Trimming took off 5 bases at V and 5 bases at J, with 15 bases between the two ends. This CDR3 spans 14 amino acids. In DNA form, the CDR3 reads TGTGCCAGCAGCCCAGCATATGGGGGAACTGAAGCTTTCTTT. It encodes CASSPAYGGTEAFF.

The chain is built from TRBV29-1 and TRBJ2-7, with D possibly called TRBD1 or TRBD2 (6 bases each). V was shortened by 4 bases and J by 3 bases, with 13 bases between the two germline ends. Germline V lookup: CDR1 SQVTM, CDR2 ANQGSEA. The CDR3 length is 13 residues. The CDR3 loop is CSVVGGPFYEQYF. As DNA, the CDR3 is TGCAGCGTTGTGGGGGGCCCATTCTACGAGCAGTACTTC.

With regard to this clone: At the DNA level, this CDR3 is encoded by other sequences in the same sample as well. The rearrangement links TRBV9 to TRBJ1-1; D gene unclear. Germline V gene sequence: CDR1 SGDLS, CDR2 YYNGEE. V lost 0 bases and J 0 bases, leaving 6 bases between the germline ends. The CDR3 is 14 residues long. The DNA of the CDR3 is TGTGCCAGCAGCGTAGGGAGAATGAACACTGAAGCTTTCTTT. Amino acid sequence: CASSVGRMNTEAFF.

The chain carries TRBV27 and TRBJ2-1; 7 bases line up with TRBD2. The CDR3 length is 15 residues. Trimming took 2 bases from V and 9 from J; bases not matched to a gene: 10. Germline lookup yields CDR1 MNHEY and CDR2 SMNVEV (reference sequence). The CDR3 DNA sequence: TGTGCCAGCAGTTTAATGGGAGGGCCCCCAGGTGAGCAGTTCTTC. Its translation: CASSLMGGPPGEQFF.

The chain carries TRBV11-3 and TRBJ2-7; D is unclear. Looked up from germline, CDR1 is SGHNT and CDR2 is YENEEA. This CDR3 comprises 13 residues. V lost 5 bases, J lost 3 bases, and 11 bases lay in between. CDR3 region: CASSHRVDYEQYF. As DNA, the CDR3 is TGTGCCAGCAGCCACCGGGTTGACTACGAGCAGTACTTC.

The gene calls are TRBV19 and TRBJ1-6; no firm D call. Trimming took off 1 base at V and 8 bases at J, with 12 bases between the two ends. The CDR3 is 15 residues long. The germline V gene has CDR1 LNHDA and CDR2 SQIVND (reference sequence). The CDR3 protein is CASSIAETYHSPLHF. CDR3 bases: TGTGCCAGTAGTATAGCCGAGACATACCATTCACCCCTCCACTTT.

Of note for this clone: The sample contains more than one DNA sequence encoding this CDR3. The chain combines TRBV6-1 with TRBJ1-2; no definite D call. The V gene lost 1 base and the J gene lost 2 bases, with 5 bases spanning the gap. The length of the CDR3 is 13 residues. Germline V lookup: CDR1 MNHNS, CDR2 SASEGT. CDR3 nucleotide sequence: TGTGCCAGCAGTGAAGGGCGGAACTATGGCTACACCTTC. This codes for CASSEGRNYGYTF.

This chain joins TRBV7-9 and TRBJ1-1; D unclear. Germline V gene data show CDR1 as SEHNR and CDR2 as FQNEAQ (reference sequence). This CDR3 is built from 15 residues. The germline V and J ends were trimmed by 2 bases and 5 bases, with 15 bases remaining between them. The CDR3 spells CASSLTPPEGTEAFF. CDR3 bases: TGTGCCAGCAGCTTAACCCCCCCTGAAGGGACTGAAGCTTTCTTT.

The CDR3 here is CASSLPTGMNNEQFF. CDR3 nucleotide sequence: TGTGCCAGCAGCTTACCGACAGGAATGAACAATGAGCAGTTCTTC. This rearrangement joins TRBV7-9 to TRBJ2-1; tentatively, D is TRBD1 (6 bases). V was pared by 2 bases and J by 5 bases, with 13 bases between. This CDR3 region has 15 residues. Germline V CDR1 and CDR2: SEHNR, FQNEAQ (reference sequence).

As DNA, the CDR3 is TGTGCCAGCAGCGATCCGGGACAGCGGAATGAAAAACTGTTTTTT. It is translated as CASSDPGQRNEKLFF. This chain uses TRBV6-6 with TRBJ1-4; 7 nucleotides agree with TRBD1. Losses at the gene ends were 6 bases for V and 5 bases for J; bases not matched to a gene: 9. Germline V CDR1 and CDR2: MNHNY, SVGAGI (reference sequence). The CDR3 is 15 residues long.